The present TCR beta chain was sequenced within a study of T cell repertoires in cytomegalovirus infection. Study overall: Public TCR beta signatures marked donors with CMV infection and the matching HLA.

As regards this clonotype: No antigen is known for it.

TCRdb used MiXCR to reprocess the reads, holding one entry per CDR3 protein. The profile shows 44,000 or so distinct CDR3 sequences, 20% to 25% of them singletons. The ends were cut back, 3 bases at V and 1 base at J, with 6 bases in the middle. Germline V lookup: CDR1 LNHDA, CDR2 SQIVND (reference sequence). The CDR3 is 13 residues long. The J gene is TRBJ1-1, the V gene TRBV19; no definite D call. Sequencing was performed on CD8+ T cells from cultured PBMCs, taken from culture after CMV antigen stimulation. The TCR originated in a human donor in good health (CMV status not recorded). Some clones in this sample may be carry-over from other donors' samples. The CDR3 region is CASSISQNTEAFF. The CDR3 DNA follows: TGTGCCAGTAGTATCAGTCAGAACACTGAAGCTTTCTTT.